This TCR beta chain was documented in a study of CD8 T cells in ankylosing spondylitis. TCRdb independently ran MiXCR on the 5' RACE reads; one entry per CDR3 protein. The sample gives a few hundred thousand distinct CDR3 sequences, more than 9% of which show up once; roughly 23% is in the top ten. V dropped 4 bases and J dropped 6; count of bases not matched to a gene: 8. In germline, CDR1 is DFQATT, CDR2 SNEGSKA (reference sequence). This CDR3 has 13 amino acids. Study results and caveats: Matched ankylosing spondylitis synovial fluid reportedly showed significant enrichment of disease-linked clones. A CD8+ phenotype characterized the disease-linked clones, which were relatively rare in peripheral blood. Within ankylosing spondylitis blood, a TCR beta motif made up of eight highly homologous variants appeared to be characteristic. In synovial fluid and blood from reactive arthritis, some motif variants were previously reported.

To note about this clonotype: Its antigen is still unknown.

The TCR originated in a male donor with ankylosing spondylitis or in good health (not recorded which). The J gene is TRBJ1-2, the V gene TRBV20-1; 7 bases are a match to TRBD1. The sample was blood, either unsorted or a sorted T cell fraction (not recorded which). This CDR3 is CSATEGGGNGYTF. In DNA, the CDR3 is TGCAGTGCTACCGAAGGGGGCGGGAATGGCTACACCTTC.